Included here is one TCR beta chain sequence, with context. The record originates from a study of identical twins. Germline CDR1 and CDR2: SGHAT and FQNNGV. V lost 5 bases to trimming and J lost 8 bases; unmatched junction nucleotides: 12. This CDR3 is built from 16 residues. TCRdb reprocessed the 5' RACE reads with MiXCR, giving one entry per CDR3 protein. The table has hundreds of thousands of distinct CDR3 sequences, 18% seen once. These data also formed part of another study, on T cells expressing NK-cell markers. That paper adds: In sorted CD3+CD56+NKG2C+, CD3+CD56+NKG2C- and CD3+CD56-NKG2C+ T cells, TCR beta repertoires were obtained. Several experiments confined sorting to alpha-beta TCR T cells with an anti-gamma-delta TCR antibody.

The J gene is TRBJ2-1, the V gene TRBV11-2, with 10 bases identical to TRBD2. Source material: PBMCs. The TCR sequence derives from a woman under 30 in good health. In DNA, the CDR3 is TGTGCCAGCAGCCCGTCCGTAGCGGGGGGACATCATGAGCAGTTCTTC. Its protein is CASSPSVAGGHHEQFF. The full variable domain, in which reference TRBV11-2 and TRBJ2-1 provide the parts outside the CDR3, is EAGVAQSPRYKIIEKRQSVAFWCNPISGHATLYWYQQILGQGPKLLIQFQNNGVVDDSQLPKDRFSAERLKGVDSTLKIQPAKLEDSAVYLCASSPSVAGGHHEQFFGPGTRLTVL.